A single sample gave rise to the 14 T cell receptor beta chains below, sequenced in a study of blood T cell repertoires in COVID-19. Clones were read by immunoSEQ multiplex PCR, and TCRdb kept only the in-frame ones, dropping some. Of around 98,000 clones listed, 87% are singletons. The material sequenced was peripheral blood. The receptors here all came from an older man with acute or convalescent COVID-19.

The J gene is TRBJ2-1, the V gene TRBV29-1; 11 nucleotides line up with TRBD2. Per the germline V gene, CDR1 is SQVTM and CDR2 is ANQGSEA. The CDR3 extends over 17 amino acids. V lost 5 bases to trimming and J lost 0 bases; unmatched junction nucleotides: 9. The CDR3, as DNA: TGCAGCGTTACCCTAGCGGGGGGCTTGAGCTCCTACAATGAGCAGTTCTTC. It yields the protein CSVTLAGGLSSYNEQFF.

This chain connects TRBV7-9 to TRBJ1-5, with D possibly being TRBD1 (6 bases). The germline gives CDR1 SEHNR, CDR2 FQNEAQ (reference sequence). CDR3 length: 13 amino acids. V was shortened by 5 bases and J by 5 bases, with 10 bases between the two germline ends. This CDR3 is CASSTGKDQPQHF. CDR3 coding DNA: TGTGCCAGCAGCACAGGGAAAGATCAGCCCCAGCATTTT.

The chain is built from TRBV10-3 and TRBJ2-3, with D unclear. V lost 0 bases and J 8 bases, leaving 9 bases between the germline ends. The CDR3 spans 13 residues. CDR1 and CDR2 from the germline V gene are ENHRY and SYGVKD. The CDR3 DNA follows: TGTGCCATCAGTGAGTCCGACTTTGGTACGCAGTATTTT. Translated: CAISESDFGTQYF.

This chain connects TRBV30 to TRBJ1-2; 9 positions agree with TRBD1. V lost 1 base and J lost 8; bases outside the gene matches: 11. Germline V gives CDR1 GTSNPN, CDR2 SVGIG (reference sequence). This CDR3 has 15 residues. The CDR3 spells CAWSAGTGQGLGYTF. DNA of the CDR3: TGTGCCTGGAGTGCGGGGACGGGACAGGGCCTCGGCTACACCTTC.

The V call is TRBV19, the J call TRBJ1-1, with 8 positions matching TRBD1. CDR3 size: 15 residues. J was trimmed by 0 bases and V by 0 bases; bases with no gene match: 0. From germline, CDR1 is LNHDA and CDR2 SQIVND (reference sequence). CDR3 bases: TGTGCCAGTAGTATAGAACAGGGGGTGAACACTGAAGCTTTCTTT. Translating it yields CASSIEQGVNTEAFF.

The V and J genes are TRBV11-1 and TRBJ1-2; 7 bases are a match to TRBD1. This CDR3 has 14 residues. Germline-derived CDR1 and CDR2 are SGHAT and FQDESV (reference sequence). J was trimmed by 5 bases and V by 5 bases; bases with no gene match: 8. The CDR3 loop reads CASSLTGDAYGYTF. The CDR3 bases are TGTGCCAGCAGCCTTACAGGGGACGCTTATGGCTACACCTTC.

This clone has more than one count but fewer than ten. The chain couples TRBV2 to TRBJ2-2, with a weak D call TRBD2 (6 bases). The CDR3 is made up of 14 amino acids. Trimming removed 7 bases from V and 3 bases from J, with 12 bases in between. CDR1 SNHLY and CDR2 FYNNEI come from the germline V gene. CDR3 in amino acids: CASTGGVYTGELFF. CDR3 in DNA: TGTGCCAGCACTGGCGGGGTATACACCGGGGAGCTGTTTTTT.

The V and J genes are TRBV7-9 and TRBJ1-1, with 8 positions matching TRBD1. V trimming: 2 bases; J trimming: 4 bases; junction bases outside the gene matches: 6. The CDR3 runs to 15 residues. Germline values: CDR1 SEHNR, CDR2 FQNEAQ (reference sequence). This CDR3 reads CASSLSDRGGTEAFF. For the CDR3, the DNA is TGTGCCAGCAGCTTAAGCGACAGGGGTGGCACTGAAGCTTTCTTT.

The chain recombines TRBV13 with TRBJ2-2; D is undetermined. The CDR3 contains 13 residues. Germline loops: CDR1 PRHDT, CDR2 FYEKMQ (reference sequence). Trimming shortened V by 5 bases and J by 1 base, and 5 bases separated the two germline ends. Here the CDR3 reads CASSIRNTGELFF. The DNA of the CDR3 is TGTGCCAGCAGCATCAGGAACACCGGGGAGCTGTTTTTT.

In this sample, this clone turned up once. The chain recombines TRBV5-1 with TRBJ1-3, with 7 bases fitting TRBD1. From germline, CDR1 is SGHRS and CDR2 YFSETQ. The CDR3 sequence is 16 residues long. The ends lost 4 bases at V and 3 bases at J; junction bases unmatched: 10. CDR3 bases: TGCGCCAGCAGCCGAACCGAGACAGGGCGTGGAAACACCATATATTTT. This sequence encodes CASSRTETGRGNTIYF.

The V and J genes are TRBV5-1 and TRBJ1-1; weak D call: TRBD1 (5 bases). The CDR3 is 13 residues long. Trimming removed 0 bases at V and 3 bases at J, with 6 bases between. Germline loops: CDR1 SGHRS, CDR2 YFSETQ. This CDR3 is CASSLVGDTEAFF. The DNA for the CDR3 is TGCGCCAGCAGCTTGGTAGGGGACACTGAAGCTTTCTTT.

The chain employs TRBV9 and TRBJ2-1, with 11 bases that match TRBD2. The ends lost 1 base at V and 8 bases at J; junction bases unmatched: 5. CDR3 length: 15 amino acids. Germline CDR1 is SGDLS and CDR2 is YYNGEE. CDR3 sequence: CASSVRTSGWHEQFF. The CDR3 bases are TGTGCCAGCAGCGTAAGGACTAGCGGGTGGCATGAGCAGTTCTTC.

CDR3 DNA: TGTGCCAGCAGCCCCCGGACAGGGTGGAATTCACCCCTCCACTTT. Its protein is CASSPRTGWNSPLHF. V is TRBV7-6 and J is TRBJ1-6; 8 nucleotides match TRBD1. CDR3 size: 15 residues. CDR1 is SGHVS, CDR2 FNYEAQ, per germline. V lost 5 bases, J lost 7 bases, and 7 bases stayed unmatched.

V and J are TRBV27 and TRBJ1-5; TRBD1 matches 10 bases. The V and J ends lost 6 bases and 7 bases, in that order; junction bases with no gene match: 12. This CDR3 spans 16 amino acids. The germline gives CDR1 MNHEY, CDR2 SMNVEV (reference sequence). The CDR3 nucleotides are TGTGCCAGCAGCTCCCAATCGACAGGGGGCGACCAGCCCCAGCATTTT. Translating it yields CASSSQSTGGDQPQHF.